The 6 T cell receptor beta chains presented below share a single source sample, sequenced in a study of blood T cell repertoires in COVID-19. Repertoires were generated with immunoSEQ multiplex PCR, while TCRdb's copy carries only in-frame clones and drops some. Of under 200,000 clones listed, approximately 79% are singletons. Source material: PBMCs or T cells enriched from blood (not recorded which). These receptors originate from a woman aged 60-70 years with acute COVID-19.

V gene TRBV19 combines with J gene TRBJ1-2; TRBD1 matches at 9 bases. The V gene's germline CDR1 is LNHDA and CDR2 SQIVND (reference sequence). V lost 4 bases and J lost 5; bases outside the gene matches: 11. The CDR3 has 16 amino acids. The CDR3 bases are TGTGCCAGTAGTAAGGCGCCGGGACAGGGAGGGTATGGCTACACCTTC. It yields the protein CASSKAPGQGGYGYTF.

The rearrangement joins TRBV29-1 to TRBJ1-1; D perhaps matches TRBD1 (6 bases). The CDR3 runs 16 residues. Germline CDR1 SQVTM, CDR2 ANQGSEA. Trimming stripped 0 bases from V and 4 bases from J, with 18 bases between. CDR3 coding DNA: TGCAGCGTTGAAGAACGGGGTCTCGGGGGGGCCACTGAAGCTTTCTTT. Encoded protein: CSVEERGLGGATEAFF.

The chain recombines TRBV3-1 (or the pseudogene TRBV3-2) with TRBJ1-3; 7 bases match TRBD1. The CDR3 loop spans 14 amino acids. The J segment lost 3 bases and the V segment lost 6 bases, leaving 5 bases of the junction unmatched. CDR1 and CDR2 from the germline V gene are LGHDT and YNNKEL (reference sequence). The CDR3 DNA reads as TGTGCCAGCAGTCGACAGGGAGGTGGAAACACCATATATTTT. This gives the protein CASSRQGGGNTIYF.

The rearrangement joins TRBV7-9 to TRBJ1-4; weak D call: TRBD1 (6 bases). Germline loops: CDR1 SEHNR, CDR2 FQNEAQ (reference sequence). The ends were cut back, 5 bases at V and 0 bases at J, with 13 bases in the middle. This CDR3 is 16 amino acids long. This chain's CDR3 is CASSSGQIATNEKLFF. As DNA, the CDR3 is TGTGCCAGCAGCAGTGGACAGATTGCAACTAATGAAAAACTGTTTTTT. Variable domain in full (rest from reference TRBV7-9 and TRBJ1-4): DTGVSQNPRHKITKRGQNVTFRCDPISEHNRLYWYRQTLGQGPEFLTYFQNEAQLEKSRLLSDRFSAERPKGSFSTLEIQRTEQGDSAMYLCASSSGQIATNEKLFFGSGTQLSVL.

The chain joins TRBV6-5 to TRBJ2-1, with a weak D call TRBD2 (5 bases). Looked up from germline, CDR1 is MNHEY and CDR2 is SVGAGI. The CDR3 is made up of 14 amino acids. Trimming took 6 bases from V and 10 from J, leaving 19 bases between them. The CDR3 region is CASRRTGLVSEQFF. The CDR3 coding sequence is TGTGCCAGCAGACGAACCGGACTTGTGTCGGAGCAGTTCTTC.

This clone appeared a few times. V usage is TRBV28 and J usage is TRBJ1-6; 8 bases match TRBD1. The junction had 8 bases not matched to a gene; V was cut back by 6 bases and J by 7 bases. CDR1 and CDR2 from the germline V gene are MDHEN and SYDVKM. The CDR3 is made up of 15 amino acids. The CDR3 spells CASRISGGANSPLHF. In DNA form, the CDR3 reads TGTGCCAGCAGAATTTCAGGGGGCGCAAATTCACCCCTCCACTTT.